The 21 T cell receptor beta chains below all came from one sample that was sequenced in a study of regulatory T cells in long-lasting Graves disease. Through Arm-PCR of CDR3 regions and iRepertoire HTBI primers, TCR beta libraries were built. TCRdb analysed the multiplex PCR reads with MiXCR anew, one entry per CDR3 protein. The table has fewer than 500,000 distinct CDR3 sequences, roughly 15% seen once. The time point here: newly diagnosed GD, antithyroid drugs for less than 3 months. Generation of the TCR library employed RNA extracted from PBMCs. The sample was also reused in another study, on T cells in Graves' hyperthyroidism and ophthalmopathy.

The sequencing here drew on peripheral blood mononuclear cells (PBMCs), taken at new diagnosis, from a patient treated with antithyroid drugs. These receptors were obtained from a man in his forties or fifties with Graves disease.

This clonotype turned up a few times. This may arise from a read error, as a much more abundant clone is one base away. J is TRBJ2-3 and V is TRBV7-2; 12 bases line up with TRBD2. Germline lookup yields CDR1 SGHTA and CDR2 FQGNSA. The V and J ends lost 5 bases and 2 bases, in that order; junction bases with no gene match: 2. This CDR3 region has 15 residues. For the CDR3, the DNA is TGTGCCAGCAGCACTAGCGGGAGGACCACAGATACGCAGTATTTT. This codes for CASSTSGRTTDTQYF.

On this clonotype itself: This may be a read error, as it is one base from a much larger clone. The V call is TRBV7-2, the J call TRBJ2-5, with 14 bases fitting TRBD2. Germline V lookup: CDR1 SGHTA, CDR2 FQGNSA. This CDR3 comprises 18 residues. Germline trimming cut 6 bases from V and 4 bases from J; bases unmatched to any gene: 13. The CDR3 loop is CASSSLPPGLAGAETQYF. DNA of the CDR3: TGTGCCAGCAGTTCCCTGCCTCCGGGACTAGCGGGAGCAGAGACCCAGTACTTC.

This clonotype was found many times. Germline is not matched at one junction end, which may reflect a read error. In DNA, the CDR3 is TGTGCCAGCAGCTTGAGAACTAGCACAAATACGCAGTATTTT. This sequence encodes CASSLRTSTNTQYF. The V call is TRBV11-2, the J call TRBJ2-3; D may be TRBD2 (6 bases). The CDR3 is made up of 14 amino acids. From germline, CDR1 is SGHAT and CDR2 FQNNGV.

This clonotype occurred a few times. The chain recombines TRBV5-1 with TRBJ2-5, with 11 bases lining up with TRBD2. The V segment lost 4 bases and the J segment 5 bases; nucleotides outside the gene matches: 10. CDR3 size: 16 residues. Germline lookup yields CDR1 SGHRS and CDR2 YFSETQ. The CDR3 nucleotides are TGCGCCAGCAGCGTCGGGACTAGCGGTACGGGGGAGACCCAGTACTTC. Amino acid sequence: CASSVGTSGTGETQYF.

The table lists this clonotype with many counts. The chain's CDR3 is CASTVGSYEQFF. The CDR3 DNA reads as TGTGCCAGCACCGTGGGGTCGTATGAGCAGTTCTTC. J is TRBJ2-1 and V is TRBV28; no definite D call. This CDR3 comprises 12 residues. With 7 bases removed from V and 8 bases from J, the gap between germline ends came to 12 bases. Germline CDR1 is MDHEN and CDR2 is SYDVKM.

The V call is TRBV7-9, the J call TRBJ2-3, with 13 bases matching TRBD2. Germline V gene data show CDR1 as SEHNR and CDR2 as FQNEAQ (reference sequence). The CDR3 has 15 residues. The J segment lost 3 bases and the V segment lost 6 bases, leaving 3 bases of the junction unmatched. The CDR3 sequence: CASRRTSGSTDTQYF. Written as DNA, the CDR3 is TGTGCCAGCAGACGGACTAGCGGGAGTACAGATACGCAGTATTTT.

This clonotype was detected many times. V usage is TRBV24-1 and J usage is TRBJ2-3; 7 positions agree with TRBD1. V was pared by 3 bases and J by 4 bases, with 6 bases of the junction left unmatched. CDR3 length: 15 residues. Per the germline V gene, CDR1 is KGHDR and CDR2 is SFDVKD. CDR3 sequence reads: CATSDHRGPADTQYF. Here the CDR3 DNA reads TGTGCCACCAGTGATCATAGGGGGCCTGCAGATACGCAGTATTTT.

The rearrangement joins TRBV19 to TRBJ1-4, with 8 nucleotides matching TRBD1. In germline, CDR1 is LNHDA, CDR2 SQIVND (reference sequence). V gave up 4 bases and J gave up 8 bases; unmatched junction bases: 9. The CDR3 runs 15 residues. CDR3 sequence reads: CASSTAGGGLEKLFF. The DNA for the CDR3 is TGTGCCAGTAGTACTGCAGGGGGCGGGCTAGAAAAACTGTTTTTT.

This chain joins TRBV6-1 and TRBJ1-5, with TRBD1 matching 7 bases. J gave up 3 bases and V 8 bases, and 10 bases lay outside the gene matches. Germline-derived CDR1 and CDR2 are MNHNS and SASEGT. The length of the CDR3 is 15 residues. The DNA for the CDR3 is TGTGCCAGCGGGAGGGAGGGGGCGTCCAATCAGCCCCAGCATTTT. Amino acids: CASGREGASNQPQHF.

This clonotype was counted between two and nine times. The rearrangement joins TRBV28 to TRBJ1-2, with D possibly being TRBD1 (5 bases). Trimming cost V 2 bases and J 6 bases, with 16 bases left between them. The CDR3 has 15 amino acids. Looked up from germline, CDR1 is MDHEN and CDR2 is SYDVKM. The CDR3 nucleotides read TGTGCCAGCAGTTTAGGGACCAAGGTTCTCAATGGCTACACCTTC. Protein product: CASSLGTKVLNGYTF.

V and J are TRBV19 and TRBJ1-2, with D unclear. Germline V gene data show CDR1 as LNHDA and CDR2 as SQIVND (reference sequence). This CDR3 contains 13 residues. V lost 10 bases, J lost 4 bases, and 16 bases lay in between. CDR3 DNA: TGTGCCACAACGGACGGACCAACCTATGGCTACACCTTC. Its protein is CATTDGPTYGYTF.

This clonotype was observed a handful of times. The CDR3 DNA follows: TGCGCCAGCAGCCAATTTAGCGGGGTGGGTTACGAGCAGTACTTC. Its translation is CASSQFSGVGYEQYF. The chain is built from TRBV4-1 and TRBJ2-7, with 8 bases fitting TRBD2. V lost 2 bases and J lost 4; bases outside the gene matches: 7. Germline-derived CDR1 and CDR2 are MGHRA and YSYEKL. CDR3 length: 15 amino acids.

This clonotype was detected only a few times. V and J are TRBV5-1 and TRBJ2-2; the D gene is possibly TRBD1 (5 bases). The V gene lost 0 bases and the J gene lost 5 bases, with 11 bases spanning the gap. The CDR3 sequence is 15 residues long. Germline assignment: CDR1 SGHRS and CDR2 YFSETQ. CDR3 residues: CASSLGTGRTGELFF. CDR3 DNA: TGCGCCAGCAGCTTGGGAACAGGAAGGACCGGGGAGCTGTTTTTT. The whole variable domain, remainder taken from reference TRBV5-1 and TRBJ2-2, is KAGVTQTPRYLIKTRGQQVTLSCSPISGHRSVSWYQQTPGQGLQFLFEYFSETQRNKGNFPGRFSGRQFSNSRSEMNVSTLELGDSALYLCASSLGTGRTGELFFGEGSRLTVL.

This clonotype showed up many times. The chain has TRBV30 and TRBJ2-3; D possibly corresponds to TRBD2 (5 bases). V was trimmed by 0 bases and J by 2 bases, leaving 12 bases between them. CDR1 is GTSNPN, CDR2 SVGIG, per germline (reference sequence). The CDR3 loop spans 15 amino acids. CDR3 coding DNA: TGTGCCTGGAGTGTACGCGGACTTTCCACAGATACGCAGTATTTT. Encoded protein: CAWSVRGLSTDTQYF.

This clonotype was detected ten times or more. The V call is TRBV28, the J call TRBJ2-1; no definite D call. Trimming took 6 bases from V and 12 from J, leaving 15 bases between them. Germline V lookup: CDR1 MDHEN, CDR2 SYDVKM. The CDR3 is 12 residues long. The CDR3 DNA follows: TGTGCCAGCAGGTCCTCTAGGAACTCGCAGTTCTTC. It yields the protein CASRSSRNSQFF.

This clonotype was observed a few times. V usage is TRBV10-3 and J usage is TRBJ2-1, with 8 bases identical to TRBD2. V shed 5 bases and J 8 bases; nucleotides not matched to a gene: 8. The CDR3 is 14 amino acids. From germline, CDR1 is ENHRY and CDR2 SYGVKD. The CDR3 sequence is CAISLTGGMHEQFF. The CDR3 DNA follows: TGTGCCATCAGTCTGACGGGAGGGATGCATGAGCAGTTCTTC.

Concerning this clonotype itself: Its ends do not fully match the called genes, so a read error is possible. This chain links TRBV5-1 with TRBJ2-7, with TRBD2 matching over 10 bases. The germline gives CDR1 SGHRS, CDR2 YFSETQ. CDR3 length: 15 residues. The CDR3 DNA follows: TGTGCCAGCAGCGCCGGGACTAGCGCCACATACGAGCAGTACTTC. This codes for CASSAGTSATYEQYF.

This clonotype was picked up many times. This sequence joins TRBV6-5 and TRBJ2-7; D not resolved. The CDR3 extends over 16 amino acids. Germline V gives CDR1 MNHEY, CDR2 SVGAGI. Deletions cut 0 bases from V and 6 bases from J, with 18 bases between. DNA for the CDR3: TGTGCCAGCAGTTACTCGAATAGACCGCGCAGCTCCGAGCAGTACTTC. Its translation: CASSYSNRPRSSEQYF.

This clonotype has a handful of counts. This sequence joins TRBV4-2 and TRBJ2-7; 12 bases agree with TRBD2. CDR3 size: 14 residues. The V gene end was trimmed by 3 bases and the J gene end by 9 bases; junction bases not matched to a gene: 6. Germline CDR1 and CDR2: LGHNA and YNFKEQ. This CDR3 is CASSQGGLAGLQYF. The CDR3 nucleotides are TGTGCCAGCAGCCAGGGGGGACTAGCGGGCCTGCAGTACTTC.

This clonotype has at least ten counts. This chain links TRBV2 with TRBJ2-3; D could derive from TRBD1 or TRBD2 (6 bases each). The CDR3 has 14 residues. CDR1 and CDR2 (germline): SNHLY, FYNNEI. Deletions cut 4 bases from V and 5 bases from J, with 13 bases between. The CDR3 DNA sequence: TGTGCCAGCAGTGGGCGGGACATAAGAGATACGCAGTATTTT. It translates to CASSGRDIRDTQYF.

This clonotype was counted ten times or more. CDR3 protein: CSAVAVITYNEQFF. The CDR3 nucleotides read TGCAGTGCAGTAGCGGTCATTACCTACAATGAGCAGTTCTTC. The chain has TRBV20-1 and TRBJ2-1; D possibly corresponds to TRBD2 (6 bases). Trimming shortened V by 6 bases and J by 2 bases, and 14 bases separated the two germline ends. The CDR3 spans 14 residues. Per the germline V gene, CDR1 is DFQATT and CDR2 is SNEGSKA (reference sequence).